The rows below give T cell receptor beta chains drawn from one sample of a study of glioma-infiltrating T cells. TCRdb reanalysed the multiplex PCR reads using MiXCR and keeps one entry per CDR3 protein. The table includes around 350,000 distinct CDR3 sequences, 41% detected once. The source material was glioma tissue, nonneoplastic brain tissue, or PBMCs (not recorded which). The receptors stem from a human donor with low-grade glioma or glioblastoma, undergoing nonglioma brain surgery, or in good health (not recorded which). CDR3s include the opening cysteine and the closing phenylalanine or tryptophan. A D gene is named only where the DNA matches it firmly. The size of a clone is reported for some rows only, either as once, few or many, or as a class for expanded clones.

CDR3 | DNA | J | length | size | D | V
CASSMISGVYNEQFF | TGTGCCAGCAGTATGATCTCCGGGGTCTACAATGAGCAGTTCTTC | TRBJ2-1 | 15 | . | . | TRBV12-3/TRBV12-4
CASSLLWTGASYEQYF | TGTGCCAGCAGTTTACTATGGACAGGTGCCTCCTACGAGCAGTACTTC | TRBJ2-7 | 16 | few | TRBD1 | TRBV28
CASRVAPRVAETQYF | TGTGCCAGCAGGGTTGCCCCCAGGGTGGCGGAGACCCAGTACTTC | TRBJ2-5 | 15 | . | . | TRBV2
CARSKDRGMNAQYF | TGTGCCCGCAGTAAGGACAGGGGAATGAATGCGCAGTATTTT | TRBJ2-3 | 14 | . | TRBD1 | TRBV6-1
CSARIPGGLAGGYEQYF | TGCAGTGCTAGAATACCTGGGGGACTAGCGGGAGGCTACGAGCAGTACTTC | TRBJ2-7 | 17 | . | TRBD2 | TRBV20-1
CASGLARLAGSYNEQFF | TGTGCCAGCGGCTTAGCCCGACTAGCGGGATCCTACAATGAGCAGTTCTTC | TRBJ2-1 | 17 | . | TRBD2 | TRBV7-9
CASSLVPGSYNEQFF | TGTGCCAGCAGCTTAGTACCCGGCTCCTACAATGAGCAGTTCTTC | TRBJ2-1 | 15 | . | . | TRBV7-2
CASSFLAGTGNHEQYF | TGTGCCAGCAGTTTTCTTGCCGGGACAGGGAACCACGAGCAGTACTTC | TRBJ2-7 | 16 | . | TRBD1 | TRBV28
CASSHREGTDTQYF | TGTGCCAGCAGCCACCGAGAAGGCACAGATACGCAGTATTTT | TRBJ2-3 | 14 | few | . | TRBV7-8
CSAHRGSGGYTF | TGCAGTGCGCACAGGGGGTCGGGTGGCTACACCTTC | TRBJ1-2 | 12 | many | TRBD1 | TRBV20-1
CSARDPAHLADEQFF | TGCAGTGCTAGAGATCCCGCCCATCTAGCGGATGAGCAGTTCTTC | TRBJ2-1 | 15 | . | TRBD2 | TRBV20-1
CASRRQGTGSPLHF | TGTGCCAGCAGAAGGCAGGGAACGGGTTCACCCCTCCACTTT | TRBJ1-6 | 14 | many | . | TRBV28
CASSLGTFQETQYF | TGCGCCAGCAGCTTGGGAACGTTCCAGGAGACCCAGTACTTC | TRBJ2-5 | 14 | . | . | TRBV5-1
CSARGTQSGTEAFF | TGCAGTGCTAGAGGGACCCAGTCGGGCACTGAAGCTTTCTTT | TRBJ1-1 | 14 | . | . | TRBV20-1
CASSEAGSYSYEQYF | TGTGCCAGCAGCGAAGCCGGGTCCTACTCCTACGAGCAGTACTTC | TRBJ2-7 | 15 | . | . | TRBV7-4
CASSSVRGDLETQYF | TGTGCCAGCAGCTCAGTCCGGGGGGATCTAGAGACCCAGTACTTC | TRBJ2-5 | 15 | . | TRBD2 | TRBV7-9
CASSDDGRVYNSPLHF | TGTGCCAGTAGTGACGACGGCAGGGTGTATAATTCACCCCTCCACTTT | TRBJ1-6 | 16 | few | . | TRBV19
CASSKQGNEGYTF | TGTGCCAGCAGCAAACAGGGTAACGAGGGCTACACCTTC | TRBJ1-2 | 13 | . | . | TRBV7-2
CASSFNHDTSTEAFF | TGTGCCAGTAGTTTCAACCACGACACGAGCACTGAAGCTTTCTTT | TRBJ1-1 | 15 | few | . | TRBV19
CSAPDRRGQETQYF | TGCAGTGCCCCGGACAGACGGGGTCAAGAGACCCAGTACTTC | TRBJ2-5 | 14 | . | . | TRBV20-1
CASSSRGQSSYNSPLHF | TGTGCCAGCAGTTCTCGCGGACAGAGCTCCTATAATTCACCCCTCCACTTT | TRBJ1-6 | 17 | . | . | TRBV6-6
CSAIRTSGEIEAFF | TGCAGTGCTATTCGGACATCCGGGGAGATTGAAGCTTTCTTT | TRBJ1-1 | 14 | few | . | TRBV20-1
CSVARSGEDTQYF | TGCAGCGTTGCTCGATCGGGGGAAGATACGCAGTATTTT | TRBJ2-3 | 13 | . | . | TRBV20-1
CASSSRDTGNYGYTF | TGTGCCAGCAGTTCCCGGGACACCGGCAACTATGGCTACACCTTC | TRBJ1-2 | 15 | . | . | TRBV6-2/TRBV6-3
CSARDPKGQASTDTQYF | TGCAGTGCTAGAGATCCCAAGGGACAGGCAAGCACAGATACGCAGTATTTT | TRBJ2-3 | 17 | . | TRBD1 | TRBV20-1
CASRDTNTEAFF | TGTGCCAGCAGAGATACTAACACTGAAGCTTTCTTT | TRBJ1-1 | 12 | many | . | TRBV27
CASSPGLAHNEQFF | TGTGCCAGCAGCCCGGGACTGGCTCACAATGAGCAGTTCTTC | TRBJ2-1 | 14 | few | . | TRBV7-9
CASMGDIYEQFF | TGTGCCAGCATGGGAGATATCTATGAGCAGTTCTTC | TRBJ2-1 | 12 | few | . | TRBV6-2/TRBV6-3
CASKDRGMTDTQYF | TGTGCCAGTAAAGACAGGGGGATGACAGATACGCAGTATTTT | TRBJ2-3 | 14 | . | TRBD1 | TRBV19
CASSPAGIAYEQYF | TGTGCCAGCTCACCGGCGGGGATAGCCTACGAGCAGTACTTC | TRBJ2-7 | 14 | . | . | TRBV18
CSARGRDRGVNSPLHF | TGCAGTGCTAGGGGCCGGGACAGAGGGGTCAATTCACCCCTCCACTTT | TRBJ1-6 | 16 | . | TRBD1 | TRBV20-1
CASSLIQARGGELFF | TGTGCCAGCAGCTTAATACAGGCCCGAGGCGGGGAGCTGTTTTTT | TRBJ2-2 | 15 | once | . | TRBV7-3
CASSLGLAGGSVANVLTF | TGTGCCAGCAGCTTAGGACTAGCGGGAGGGTCTGTGGCCAACGTCCTGACTTTC | TRBJ2-6 | 18 | . | TRBD2 | TRBV4-2
CASSRRTSGFTDTQYF | TGTGCCAGCAGCCGCAGGACTAGCGGCTTCACAGATACGCAGTATTTT | TRBJ2-3 | 16 | few | TRBD2 | TRBV3-1
CASSPYRGSNTEAFF | TGTGCCAGCAGTCCCTACAGGGGATCGAACACTGAAGCTTTCTTT | TRBJ1-1 | 15 | many | TRBD1 | TRBV6-1
CASSSRQGSGYEQYF | TGCGCCAGCAGCTCACGACAGGGGTCGGGATACGAGCAGTACTTC | TRBJ2-7 | 15 | . | TRBD1 | TRBV5-1
CASSQWANYEQYF | TGCGCCAGCAGCCAATGGGCGAACTACGAGCAGTACTTC | TRBJ2-7 | 13 | . | . | TRBV4-1
CASSNDRPSYNEQFF | TGTGCCAGCAGCAACGACAGGCCATCCTACAATGAGCAGTTCTTC | TRBJ2-1 | 15 | many | . | TRBV28
CASSKSGLAPDTQYF | TGCGCCAGCAGCAAGTCGGGACTAGCGCCAGATACGCAGTATTTT | TRBJ2-3 | 15 | . | TRBD2 | TRBV4-1
CASSYIGPEGNEQFF | TGTGCCAGCAGTTACATAGGGCCCGAGGGAAATGAGCAGTTCTTC | TRBJ2-1 | 15 | few | . | TRBV6-2/TRBV6-3
CASSYRSNEQFF | TGTGCCAGCAGTTATCGGAGCAATGAGCAGTTCTTC | TRBJ2-1 | 12 | . | . | TRBV6-5
CASGGTGTYEQYF | TGTGCCAGCGGCGGGACTGGGACCTACGAGCAGTACTTC | TRBJ2-7 | 13 | . | . | TRBV11-2
CASSPSKGGNEQFF | TGTGCCAGCTCACCATCGAAGGGTGGCAATGAGCAGTTCTTC | TRBJ2-1 | 14 | . | . | TRBV18
CASSPSDRVYEQYF | TGTGCCAGCAGTCCCTCGGACAGGGTCTACGAGCAGTACTTC | TRBJ2-7 | 14 | . | TRBD1 | TRBV28